A selection of T cell receptor beta chains follows, all from one sample in a study of T-cell memory formation after mild COVID-19. MiXCR, applied by TCRdb to the 5' RACE reads, yields one record per CDR3 protein. The sample holds fewer than 70,000 distinct CDR3 sequences, 9.5% seen once. The specimen sequenced was PBMCs or a T cell subset sorted from them (not recorded which). These receptors were collected from a man aged 18 to 30 who had mild COVID-19 (a few samples of this study predate the infection). Cell type and time point are not known. Each CDR3 is given without its conserved first and last residue.

cdr3_length: 14; j_call: TRBJ1-2; v_call: TRBV7-2; cdr3_aa: ASSLESLRGGGGYT
cdr3_length: 13; j_call: TRBJ2-1; v_call: TRBV5-6; cdr3_aa: ASSLWRSSYNEQF
cdr3_length: 13; j_call: TRBJ2-5; v_call: TRBV5-1; cdr3_aa: ASSFGPTGTETQY
cdr3_length: 12; j_call: TRBJ2-5; v_call: TRBV6-5; cdr3_aa: ASSDRTGYETQY
cdr3_length: 12; j_call: TRBJ2-7; v_call: TRBV7-9; cdr3_aa: ASSLGGAAYEQY
cdr3_length: 10; j_call: TRBJ2-6; v_call: TRBV5-1; cdr3_aa: ASSIDTNVLT
cdr3_length: 11; j_call: TRBJ1-5; v_call: TRBV2; cdr3_aa: ASSEERNQPQH
cdr3_length: 13; j_call: TRBJ2-2; v_call: TRBV5-1; cdr3_aa: ASSLGSGPAGELF
cdr3_length: 15; j_call: TRBJ1-5; v_call: TRBV18; cdr3_aa: ASSPRGPGKVDQPQH
cdr3_length: 9; j_call: TRBJ2-7; v_call: TRBV20-1; cdr3_aa: SATGTYEQY
cdr3_length: 11; j_call: TRBJ2-5; v_call: TRBV7-9; cdr3_aa: ASTDLWAETQY
cdr3_length: 12; j_call: TRBJ2-1; v_call: TRBV5-1; cdr3_aa: ASSLGTAYNEQF
cdr3_length: 14; j_call: TRBJ2-3; v_call: TRBV7-2; cdr3_aa: ASSLGDRLSTDTQY
cdr3_length: 13; j_call: TRBJ2-1; v_call: TRBV19; cdr3_aa: ASSIWQGDYNEQF
cdr3_length: 14; j_call: TRBJ2-3; v_call: TRBV24-1; cdr3_aa: ATSDPTSFGTDTQY
cdr3_length: 13; j_call: TRBJ2-7; v_call: TRBV18; cdr3_aa: ASSPGGDRGLEQY
cdr3_length: 12; j_call: TRBJ1-1; v_call: TRBV27; cdr3_aa: ASSLSAANTEAF
cdr3_length: 12; j_call: TRBJ1-5; v_call: TRBV27; cdr3_aa: ASSLVPSNQPQH
cdr3_length: 8; j_call: TRBJ1-2; v_call: TRBV6-5; cdr3_aa: ASSYGGYT
cdr3_length: 11; j_call: TRBJ1-1; v_call: TRBV7-2; cdr3_aa: ASSSIGAVGAF
cdr3_length: 13; j_call: TRBJ1-2; v_call: TRBV10-3; cdr3_aa: AISESGGAGYGYT
cdr3_length: 12; j_call: TRBJ2-3; v_call: TRBV20-1; cdr3_aa: SARGTGNTDTQY
cdr3_length: 11; j_call: TRBJ1-6; v_call: TRBV12-3/TRBV12-4; cdr3_aa: ASTENQGSPLH
cdr3_length: 14; j_call: TRBJ2-3; v_call: TRBV7-2; cdr3_aa: ASSLLAGVRTDTQY
cdr3_length: 14; j_call: TRBJ2-3; v_call: TRBV7-9; cdr3_aa: ASSLEIGQGADTQY
cdr3_length: 9; j_call: TRBJ2-1; v_call: TRBV6-2/TRBV6-3; cdr3_aa: ASSPWVEQF
cdr3_length: 11; j_call: TRBJ1-2; v_call: TRBV5-1; cdr3_aa: ASREIGGAGYT
cdr3_length: 13; j_call: TRBJ1-1; v_call: TRBV29-1; cdr3_aa: SVEGGVRANTEAF
cdr3_length: 13; j_call: TRBJ2-3; v_call: TRBV10-3; cdr3_aa: AISDAGGRTDTQY
cdr3_length: 13; j_call: TRBJ1-2; v_call: TRBV4-2; cdr3_aa: ASSQEDNSPGGYT
cdr3_length: 10; j_call: TRBJ2-4; v_call: TRBV24-1; cdr3_aa: ATSAGVGIQY
cdr3_length: 12; j_call: TRBJ2-3; v_call: TRBV11-1; cdr3_aa: ASSIDTPGDTQY
cdr3_length: 12; j_call: TRBJ2-5; v_call: TRBV12-3/TRBV12-4; cdr3_aa: ASSFLQGRQTQY
cdr3_length: 9; j_call: TRBJ1-2; v_call: TRBV7-9; cdr3_aa: ASSDRDGYT
cdr3_length: 13; j_call: TRBJ2-7; v_call: TRBV3-1; cdr3_aa: ASSQDRRGLYEQY
cdr3_length: 14; j_call: TRBJ1-6; v_call: TRBV18; cdr3_aa: ASSPRASQTGSPLH
cdr3_length: 14; j_call: TRBJ1-5; v_call: TRBV20-1; cdr3_aa: SAKTATGDSNQPQH
cdr3_length: 11; j_call: TRBJ2-7; v_call: TRBV10-2; cdr3_aa: ASRLAGQSEQY
cdr3_length: 12; j_call: TRBJ1-1; v_call: TRBV10-3; cdr3_aa: AISDDRDNTEAF
cdr3_length: 11; j_call: TRBJ1-1; v_call: TRBV11-2; cdr3_aa: ASKPGQPGRTL
cdr3_length: 13; j_call: TRBJ2-1; v_call: TRBV7-9; cdr3_aa: ASSSSGGALGEQF
cdr3_length: 13; j_call: TRBJ1-4; v_call: TRBV7-6; cdr3_aa: ASSVEPSLNEKLF
cdr3_length: 14; j_call: TRBJ2-3; v_call: TRBV5-1; cdr3_aa: ASSLELAPGLGKQY
cdr3_length: 13; j_call: TRBJ1-4; v_call: TRBV7-2; cdr3_aa: ASSLAWQPNEKLF
cdr3_length: 13; j_call: TRBJ2-5; v_call: TRBV12-3/TRBV12-4; cdr3_aa: ASRGRTGIEETQY
cdr3_length: 12; j_call: TRBJ1-1; v_call: TRBV20-1; cdr3_aa: SASDGFMNTEAF
cdr3_length: 12; j_call: TRBJ1-2; v_call: TRBV7-2; cdr3_aa: ASRRDRGVLGYT
cdr3_length: 11; j_call: TRBJ2-5; v_call: TRBV7-3; cdr3_aa: ASSLTREETQY
cdr3_length: 11; j_call: TRBJ1-1; v_call: TRBV20-1; cdr3_aa: SARGGLNTEAF
cdr3_length: 16; j_call: TRBJ2-3; v_call: TRBV15; cdr3_aa: ATSREAGGLGGTDTQY
cdr3_length: 13; j_call: TRBJ1-3; v_call: TRBV7-2; cdr3_aa: ASSLTGLSGNTIY
cdr3_length: 15; j_call: TRBJ2-3; v_call: TRBV5-1; cdr3_aa: ASSPKVAWRGGDTQY
cdr3_length: 11; j_call: TRBJ1-5; v_call: TRBV24-1; cdr3_aa: ATQQDSNQPQH
cdr3_length: 12; j_call: TRBJ1-6; v_call: TRBV18; cdr3_aa: ASSRGGRNSPLH
cdr3_length: 11; j_call: TRBJ1-4; v_call: TRBV4-2; cdr3_aa: ASSLNTGEKLF
cdr3_length: 15; j_call: TRBJ2-1; v_call: TRBV20-1; cdr3_aa: SAWANTGTSSYNEQF
cdr3_length: 12; j_call: TRBJ1-1; v_call: TRBV3-1; cdr3_aa: ASSPGSDGRAAF